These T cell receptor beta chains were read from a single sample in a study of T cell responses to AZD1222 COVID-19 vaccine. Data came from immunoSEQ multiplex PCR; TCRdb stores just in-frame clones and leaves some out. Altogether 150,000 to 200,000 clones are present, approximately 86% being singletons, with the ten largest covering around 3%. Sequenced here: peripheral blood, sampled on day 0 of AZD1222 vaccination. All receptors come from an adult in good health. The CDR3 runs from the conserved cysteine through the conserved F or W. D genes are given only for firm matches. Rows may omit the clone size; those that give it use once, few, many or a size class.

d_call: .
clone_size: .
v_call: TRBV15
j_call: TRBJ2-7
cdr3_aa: CATSRDFGIYEQYF
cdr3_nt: TGTGCCACCAGCAGAGACTTCGGGATCTACGAGCAGTACTTC

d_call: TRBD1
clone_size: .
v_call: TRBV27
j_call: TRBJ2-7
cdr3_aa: CASSSWTGNSYEQYF
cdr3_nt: TGTGCCAGCAGTTCTTGGACAGGGAACTCCTACGAGCAGTACTTC

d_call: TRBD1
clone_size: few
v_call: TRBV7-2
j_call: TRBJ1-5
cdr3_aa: CASSLASGGQPQHF
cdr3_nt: TGTGCCAGCAGCTTGGCTTCAGGGGGCCAGCCCCAGCATTTT

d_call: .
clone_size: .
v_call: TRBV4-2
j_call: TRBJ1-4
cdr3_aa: CASSQPPVLGGEKLFF
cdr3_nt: TGTGCCAGCAGCCAACCCCCGGTTTTAGGGGGAGAAAAACTGTTTTTT

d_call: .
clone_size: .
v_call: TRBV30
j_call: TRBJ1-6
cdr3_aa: CAWSPRTASNSPLHF
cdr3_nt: TGTGCCTGGAGTCCAAGGACAGCAAGTAATTCACCCCTCCACTTT

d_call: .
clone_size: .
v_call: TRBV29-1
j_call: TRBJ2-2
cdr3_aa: CSVSGNTGELFF
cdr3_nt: TGCAGCGTGTCAGGAAACACCGGGGAGCTGTTTTTT

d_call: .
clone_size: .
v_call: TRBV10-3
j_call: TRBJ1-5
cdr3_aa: CATTDQGLGQPQHF
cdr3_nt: TGTGCCACAACAGATCAGGGGCTTGGGCAGCCCCAGCATTTT

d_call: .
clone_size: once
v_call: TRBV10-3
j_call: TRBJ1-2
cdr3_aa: CAISAGRSAGGYGYTF
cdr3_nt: TGTGCCATCAGTGCCGGTCGCAGCGCCGGGGGGTATGGCTACACCTTC

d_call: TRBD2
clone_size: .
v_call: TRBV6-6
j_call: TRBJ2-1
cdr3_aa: CASSYGLAGDNEQFF
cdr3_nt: TGTGCCAGCAGTTACGGGCTAGCGGGGGACAATGAGCAGTTCTTC

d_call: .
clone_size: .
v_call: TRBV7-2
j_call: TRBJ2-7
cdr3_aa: CASSPGMAGARGGEQYF
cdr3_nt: TGTGCCAGCAGCCCTGGGATGGCGGGGGCAAGGGGCGGCGAGCAGTACTTC

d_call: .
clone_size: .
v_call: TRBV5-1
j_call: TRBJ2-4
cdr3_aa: CASSLTTGSRGNIQYF
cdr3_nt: TGCGCCAGCAGCTTGACGACGGGAAGCAGGGGAAACATTCAGTACTTC

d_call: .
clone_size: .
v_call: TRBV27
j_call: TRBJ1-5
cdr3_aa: CASSSLSGQPQHF
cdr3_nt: TGTGCCAGCAGTTCTTTGTCGGGGCAGCCCCAGCATTTT

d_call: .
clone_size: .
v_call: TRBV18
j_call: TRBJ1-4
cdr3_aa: CASSTTGTTEKLFF
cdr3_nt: TGTGCCAGCTCAACCACCGGGACTACTGAAAAACTGTTTTTT

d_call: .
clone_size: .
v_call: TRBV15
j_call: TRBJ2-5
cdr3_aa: CATGRVQETQYF
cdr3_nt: TGTGCCACCGGCCGTGTGCAAGAGACCCAGTACTTC

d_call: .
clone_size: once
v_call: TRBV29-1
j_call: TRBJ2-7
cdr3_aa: CSVRDAEQYF
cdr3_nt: TGCAGCGTGCGGGACGCCGAGCAGTACTTC

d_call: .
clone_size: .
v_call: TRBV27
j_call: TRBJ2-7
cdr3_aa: CASSGGQPEQYF
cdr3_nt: TGTGCCAGTTCCGGGGGGCAGCCCGAGCAGTACTTC

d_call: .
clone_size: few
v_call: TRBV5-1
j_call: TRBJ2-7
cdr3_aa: CASSGGTLISSYEQYF
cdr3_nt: TGCGCCAGCAGCGGCGGGACTCTAATAAGCTCCTACGAGCAGTACTTC

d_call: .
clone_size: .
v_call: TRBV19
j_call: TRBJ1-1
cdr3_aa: CASSLPDGRTTEAFF
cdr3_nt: TGTGCCAGTAGTCTCCCCGACGGACGAACGACTGAAGCTTTCTTT

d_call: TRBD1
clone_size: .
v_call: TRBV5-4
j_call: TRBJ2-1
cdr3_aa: CASSLWTGPLNEQFF
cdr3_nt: TGTGCCAGCAGCCTGTGGACAGGGCCCCTCAATGAGCAGTTCTTC

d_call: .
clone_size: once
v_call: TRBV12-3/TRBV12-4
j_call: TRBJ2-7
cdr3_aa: CASSFRQGEQYF
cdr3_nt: TGTGCCAGCAGTTTTCGGCAGGGCGAGCAGTACTTC

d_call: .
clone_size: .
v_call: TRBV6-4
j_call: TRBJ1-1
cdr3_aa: CASSDSSVRTEAFF
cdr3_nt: TGTGCCAGCAGTGACTCGTCAGTTAGGACTGAAGCTTTCTTT

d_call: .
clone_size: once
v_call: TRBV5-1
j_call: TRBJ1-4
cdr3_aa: CASSTGNEKLFF
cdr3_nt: TGCGCCAGCAGCACGGGTAATGAAAAACTGTTTTTT

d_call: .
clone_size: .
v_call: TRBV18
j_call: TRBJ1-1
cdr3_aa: CASSPPKGVNTEAFF
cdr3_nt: TGTGCCAGCTCACCACCAAAGGGAGTGAACACTGAAGCTTTCTTT

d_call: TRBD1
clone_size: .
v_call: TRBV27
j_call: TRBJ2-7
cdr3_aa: CASSLVDGTGYEQYF
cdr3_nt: TGTGCCAGCAGTCTGGTGGACGGGACAGGCTACGAGCAGTACTTC

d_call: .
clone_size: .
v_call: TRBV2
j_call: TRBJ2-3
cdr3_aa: CASSRPTTTDTQYF
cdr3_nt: TGTGCCAGCAGTAGGCCTACAACCACAGATACGCAGTATTTT

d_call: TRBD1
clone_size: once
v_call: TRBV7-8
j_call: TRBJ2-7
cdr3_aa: CASSLVTGLTHEQYF
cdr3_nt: TGTGCCAGCAGCTTAGTGACAGGGCTCACCCACGAGCAGTACTTC

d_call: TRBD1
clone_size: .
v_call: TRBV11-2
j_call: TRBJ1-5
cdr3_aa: CASSVRGRVNLSNQPQHF
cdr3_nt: TGTGCCAGCAGCGTCAGGGGGAGAGTTAACTTGAGCAATCAGCCCCAGCATTTT

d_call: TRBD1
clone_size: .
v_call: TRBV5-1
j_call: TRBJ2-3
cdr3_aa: CASSKNSGGYGDTQYF
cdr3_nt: TGCGCCAGCAGCAAGAACTCAGGGGGCTATGGAGATACGCAGTATTTT

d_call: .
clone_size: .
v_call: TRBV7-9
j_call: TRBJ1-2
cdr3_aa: CASSLIRTDYGYTF
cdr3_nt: TGTGCCAGCAGCCTTATACGGACAGACTATGGCTACACCTTC

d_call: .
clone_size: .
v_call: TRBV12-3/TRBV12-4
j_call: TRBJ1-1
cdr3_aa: CASSLSSKGPAFF
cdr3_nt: TGTGCCAGCAGTTTATCATCCAAAGGACCAGCTTTCTTT

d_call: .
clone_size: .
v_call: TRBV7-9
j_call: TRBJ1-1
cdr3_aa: CASSFPGNTEAFF
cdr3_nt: TGTGCCAGCAGCTTCCCGGGGAACACTGAAGCTTTCTTT

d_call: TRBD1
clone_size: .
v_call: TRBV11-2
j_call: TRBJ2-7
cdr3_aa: CASSLGTGVYEQYF
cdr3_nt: TGTGCCAGCAGCTTAGGGACAGGGGTCTACGAGCAGTACTTC

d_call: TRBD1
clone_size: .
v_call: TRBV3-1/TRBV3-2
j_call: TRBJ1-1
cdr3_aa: CASSRAGTGVEAFF
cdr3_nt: TGTGCCAGCAGCCGGGCCGGGACAGGTGTTGAAGCTTTCTTT

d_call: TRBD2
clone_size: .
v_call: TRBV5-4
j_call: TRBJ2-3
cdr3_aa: CASSFQAGVGTDTQYF
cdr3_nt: TGTGCCAGCAGCTTCCAAGCGGGAGTGGGAACAGATACGCAGTATTTT

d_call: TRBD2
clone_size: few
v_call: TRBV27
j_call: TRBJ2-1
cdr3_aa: CALGTSGNNEQFF
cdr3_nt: TGTGCCCTAGGGACTAGCGGCAACAATGAGCAGTTCTTC

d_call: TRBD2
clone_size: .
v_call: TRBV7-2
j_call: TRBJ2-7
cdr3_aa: CASSPRTSGRFYSYEQYF
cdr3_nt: TGTGCCAGCAGCCCACGGACTAGCGGGAGATTCTACTCCTACGAGCAGTACTTC

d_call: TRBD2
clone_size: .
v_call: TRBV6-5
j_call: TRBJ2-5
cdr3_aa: CASSRGTSGRETQYF
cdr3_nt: TGTGCCAGCAGCCGTGGGACTAGCGGGAGGGAGACCCAGTACTTC

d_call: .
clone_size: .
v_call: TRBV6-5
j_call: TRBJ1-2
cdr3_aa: CASLTELGPIYGYTF
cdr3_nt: TGTGCCAGCCTTACAGAATTGGGACCGATCTATGGCTACACCTTC

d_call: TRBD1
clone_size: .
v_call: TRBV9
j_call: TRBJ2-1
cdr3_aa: CASSLRDRETAANEQFF
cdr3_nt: TGTGCCAGCAGTCTTCGGGACAGAGAAACAGCGGCCAATGAGCAGTTCTTC

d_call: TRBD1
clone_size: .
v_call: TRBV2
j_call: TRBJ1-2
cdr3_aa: CASSEARGHYGYTF
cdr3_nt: TGTGCCAGCAGTGAAGCCAGGGGGCACTATGGCTACACCTTC

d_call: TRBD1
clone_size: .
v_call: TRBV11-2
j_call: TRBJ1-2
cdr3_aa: CASSLGTGGYTF
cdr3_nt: TGTGCCAGCAGCCTGGGGACAGGTGGCTACACCTTC

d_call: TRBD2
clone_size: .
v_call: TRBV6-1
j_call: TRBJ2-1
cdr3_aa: CASSERGGLAGGGYNEQFF
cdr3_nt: TGTGCCAGCAGTGAAAGGGGAGGACTAGCGGGAGGGGGGTACAATGAGCAGTTCTTC

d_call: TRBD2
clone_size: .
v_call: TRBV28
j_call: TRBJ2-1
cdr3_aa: CASSWGLADYNEQFF
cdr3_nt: TGTGCCAGCAGTTGGGGACTAGCAGATTACAATGAGCAGTTCTTC

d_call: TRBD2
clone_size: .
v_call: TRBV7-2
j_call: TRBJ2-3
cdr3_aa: CASAGGSRTDTQYF
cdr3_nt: TGTGCCAGCGCCGGGGGGTCCCGCACAGATACGCAGTATTTT

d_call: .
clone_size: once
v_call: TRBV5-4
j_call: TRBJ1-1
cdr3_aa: CASRGAGTEAFF
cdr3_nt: TGTGCCAGCAGAGGGGCCGGGACTGAAGCTTTCTTT

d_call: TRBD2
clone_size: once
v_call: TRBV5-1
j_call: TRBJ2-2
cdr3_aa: CASSTSGAGQNTGELFF
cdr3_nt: TGCGCCAGCAGCACTAGCGGGGCAGGGCAGAACACCGGGGAGCTGTTTTTT

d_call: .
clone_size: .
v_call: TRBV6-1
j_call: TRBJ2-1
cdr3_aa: CASSEGSSRAVNEQFF
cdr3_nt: TGTGCCAGCAGTGAGGGGTCCTCCCGCGCTGTCAATGAGCAGTTCTTC

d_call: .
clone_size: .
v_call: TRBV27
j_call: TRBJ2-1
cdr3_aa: CASSLGRSSYNEQFF
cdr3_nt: TGTGCCAGCAGTTTAGGCAGGAGCTCCTACAATGAGCAGTTCTTC

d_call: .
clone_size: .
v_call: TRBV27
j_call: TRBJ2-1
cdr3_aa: CASRFGGVYNEQFF
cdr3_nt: TGTGCCAGCAGATTCGGTGGAGTTTACAATGAGCAGTTCTTC

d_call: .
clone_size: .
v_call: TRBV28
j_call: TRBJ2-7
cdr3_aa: CATTKGTGEQYF
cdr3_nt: TGTGCCACGACTAAGGGGACGGGCGAGCAGTACTTC

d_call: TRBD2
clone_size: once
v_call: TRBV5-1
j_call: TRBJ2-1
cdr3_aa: CASSLWTSGRTVNEQFF
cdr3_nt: TGCGCCAGCAGCTTGTGGACTAGCGGGAGGACGGTCAATGAGCAGTTCTTC

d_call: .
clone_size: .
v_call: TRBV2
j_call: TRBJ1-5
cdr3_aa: CASSGTGNSNQPQHF
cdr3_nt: TGTGCCAGCAGTGGAACAGGTAATAGCAATCAGCCCCAGCATTTT

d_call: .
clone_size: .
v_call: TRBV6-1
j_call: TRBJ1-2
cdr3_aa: CASSELGGNYGYTF
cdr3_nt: TGTGCCAGCAGTGAACTCGGAGGCAACTATGGCTACACCTTC

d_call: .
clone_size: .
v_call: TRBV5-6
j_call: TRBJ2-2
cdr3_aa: CASTPRRGVTGELFF
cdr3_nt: TGTGCCAGCACCCCGAGGAGGGGGGTTACCGGGGAGCTGTTTTTT

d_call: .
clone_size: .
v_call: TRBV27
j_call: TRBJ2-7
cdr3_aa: CASSYSSHYEQYF
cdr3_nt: TGTGCCAGCAGTTATTCAAGCCACTACGAGCAGTACTTC

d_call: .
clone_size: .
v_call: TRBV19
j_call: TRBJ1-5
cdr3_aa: CASSAHHQPQHF
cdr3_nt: TGTGCCAGTAGTGCTCACCATCAGCCCCAGCATTTT

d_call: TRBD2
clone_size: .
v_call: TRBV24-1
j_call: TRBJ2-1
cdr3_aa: CATSPAGVPGGSEQFF
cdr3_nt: TGTGCCACCAGCCCAGCGGGAGTACCGGGGGGATCTGAGCAGTTCTTC

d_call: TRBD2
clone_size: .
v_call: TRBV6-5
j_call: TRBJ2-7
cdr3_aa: CASRHSTSGNEQYF
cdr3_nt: TGTGCCAGCAGGCATTCGACTAGCGGGAACGAGCAGTACTTC

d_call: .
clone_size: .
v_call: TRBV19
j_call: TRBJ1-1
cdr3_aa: CASSIGSQGTNTEAFF
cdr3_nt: TGTGCCAGTAGTATAGGTTCACAGGGAACGAACACTGAAGCTTTCTTT

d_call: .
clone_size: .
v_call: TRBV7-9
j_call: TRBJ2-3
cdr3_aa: CASSLGPGFSTDTQYF
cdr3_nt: TGTGCCAGCAGCTTAGGCCCGGGGTTTAGCACAGATACGCAGTATTTT